The next 32 T cell receptor beta chains were all read from a single sample in a study of CD8+ T cells in alopecia areata. Stated treatment: oral pan-JAK inhibitor, 5-10 mg twice daily. After isolation, RNA underwent reverse transcription to generate cDNA as the sequencing template. Method: immunoSEQ multiplex PCR; TCRdb's copy keeps in-frame clones and lacks some. Of roughly 200,000 clones in the sample, 30% to 40% are singletons; the top ten hold roughly 0.45%. Sequencing used CD4+ T cells sorted from blood, obtained at approximately week 30, from a patient treated with tofacitinib. Receptor source: a human donor with alopecia areata.

In its sample, this clone was seen a few times. The CDR3 reads CASSGTLGWDEQYF. Here the CDR3 DNA reads TGTGCCAGCAGCGGTACTTTGGGATGGGACGAGCAGTACTTC. The V call is TRBV5-4, the J call TRBJ2-7, with D unclear. This CDR3 has 14 amino acids. CDR1 and CDR2 (germline): SGHNT, YYREEE (reference sequence). V lost 4 bases and J 5 bases, leaving 16 bases between the germline ends.

This clone was recorded a few times. The chain uses TRBV27 and TRBJ1-2, with D perhaps matching TRBD1 (5 bases). The germline V gene has CDR1 MNHEY and CDR2 SMNVEV (reference sequence). The CDR3 spans 14 residues. V lost 5 bases to trimming and J lost 8 bases, with 18 bases between them. The DNA of the CDR3 is TGTGCCAGCAGTAGAACCTCACAGGTCTACGGCTACACCTTC. The encoded protein is CASSRTSQVYGYTF.

V gene TRBV14 combines with J gene TRBJ2-6; D not resolved. The germline V gene encodes CDR1 SGHDN and CDR2 FVKESK. The CDR3 is 17 amino acids. V lost 1 base, J lost 2 bases, and 12 bases lay in between. In DNA form, the CDR3 reads TGTGCCAGCAGCCAAGTGACGTACGCTGCTGGGGCCAACGTCCTGACTTTC. This sequence encodes CASSQVTYAAGANVLTF.

V and J are TRBV29-1 and TRBJ2-2; no clear D. V was pared by 4 bases and J by 5 bases, with 8 bases between. Germline CDR1 reads SQVTM; CDR2 reads ANQGSEA. The CDR3 has 12 residues. CDR3: CSVGPSTGELFF. The CDR3 DNA is TGCAGCGTTGGTCCCTCAACCGGGGAGCTGTTTTTT.

The chain joins TRBV7-3 to TRBJ2-3; D is unclear. Germline assignment: CDR1 SGHTA and CDR2 FQGTGA. This CDR3 is 11 amino acids long. Trimming cost V 5 bases and J 6 bases, with 6 bases left between them. The CDR3 sequence: CASSHSDTQYF. Written as DNA, the CDR3 is TGTGCCAGCAGCCACTCCGATACGCAGTATTTT.

The V call is TRBV30, the J call TRBJ1-5; a possible D gene is TRBD1 (6 bases). The germline V gene encodes CDR1 GTSNPN and CDR2 SVGIG (reference sequence). The CDR3 loop spans 13 amino acids. V was trimmed by 0 bases and J by 7 bases, leaving 10 bases between them. CDR3 in amino acids: CAWSVGALQPQHF. Written as DNA, the CDR3 is TGTGCCTGGAGTGTGGGGGCACTCCAGCCCCAGCATTTT.

This clone was seen only a few times. This chain links TRBV27 with TRBJ2-7, with 7 bases fitting TRBD1. Losses at the gene ends were 7 bases for V and 2 bases for J; bases not matched to a gene: 11. The CDR3 consists of 15 residues. Germline loops: CDR1 MNHEY, CDR2 SMNVEV (reference sequence). The CDR3 DNA reads TGTGCCAGCATGTCGTTTGGTACAGGGGCCTACGAGCAGTACTTC. It yields the protein CASMSFGTGAYEQYF.

The table lists this clone with a count of one. The chain carries TRBV4-1 and TRBJ2-7; TRBD1 matches at 7 bases. This CDR3 comprises 15 residues. Losses at the gene ends were 4 bases for V and 0 bases for J; bases not matched to a gene: 6. Per the germline V gene, CDR1 is MGHRA and CDR2 is YSYEKL. The CDR3 nucleotides are TGCGCCAGCAGCCCTGGGGACAGCTTCTCCTACGAGCAGTACTTC. It is translated as CASSPGDSFSYEQYF.

The chain uses TRBV5-4 and TRBJ2-1; 12 nucleotides align to TRBD2. This CDR3 spans 15 amino acids. Germline V lookup: CDR1 SGHNT, CDR2 YYREEE (reference sequence). J gave up 7 bases and V 0 bases, and 2 bases lay outside the gene matches. This CDR3 reads CASSLAGTSGNEQFF. CDR3 DNA: TGTGCCAGCAGCTTGGCCGGGACTAGCGGGAATGAGCAGTTCTTC.

This clone was seen a few times. V is TRBV2 and J is TRBJ2-1; D may be TRBD2 (5 bases). Trimming took off 4 bases at V and 7 bases at J, with 17 bases between the two ends. Looked up from germline, CDR1 is SNHLY and CDR2 is FYNNEI. The CDR3 totals 15 residues. CDR3 coding DNA: TGTGCCAGCAGTGTTGAGGGCTTAACGACAAATGAGCAGTTCTTC. Its translation is CASSVEGLTTNEQFF.

CDR3 loop: CSVERGPLEGYTF. Written as DNA, the CDR3 is TGCAGCGTTGAGCGGGGACCGCTGGAGGGCTACACCTTC. This chain connects TRBV29-1 to TRBJ1-2; D may be TRBD1 (5 bases). CDR1 and CDR2 (germline): SQVTM, ANQGSEA. This CDR3 contains 13 residues. V lost 3 bases to trimming and J lost 8 bases, with 16 bases between them.

V is TRBV7-9 and J is TRBJ1-4; D ambiguous. Between the trimmed V and J ends, which lost 2 bases and 0 bases, there was a span of 10 bases. The CDR3 is 16 amino acids. In germline, CDR1 is SEHNR, CDR2 FQNEAQ (reference sequence). CDR3 in amino acids: CASSLYVGATNEKLFF. CDR3 nucleotide sequence: TGTGCCAGCAGCTTATACGTCGGCGCAACTAATGAAAAACTGTTTTTT.

This clone was detected only a few times. The J gene is TRBJ2-4, the V gene TRBV11-1; TRBD1 is a possible D gene (5 bases). Germline CDR1 and CDR2: SGHAT and FQDESV (reference sequence). The CDR3 totals 16 residues. V was shortened by 5 bases and J by 7 bases, with 21 bases between the two germline ends. The CDR3 bases are TGTGCCAGCAGCCCGAAAGGGGTTCTAAGACGGAACATTCAGTACTTC. Amino acid sequence: CASSPKGVLRRNIQYF.

This clone has more than one count but fewer than ten. A read error may produce the germline difference seen at one junction end. This chain uses TRBV6-5 with TRBJ1-5; 7 bases match TRBD1. The CDR3 sequence is 15 residues long. Germline V gene sequence: CDR1 MNHEY, CDR2 SVGAGI. CDR3 region: CASSYSWDSNQPQHF. CDR3 coding DNA: TGTGCCAGCAGTTACTCGTGGGACAGCAACCAGCCCCAGCATTTT.

The J gene is TRBJ1-2, the V gene TRBV6-5; no definite D call. Germline CDR1 is MNHEY and CDR2 is SVGAGI. Trimming took 0 bases from V and 8 from J, leaving 10 bases between them. This CDR3 contains 13 residues. CDR3 protein: CASSYSGRSGYTF. For the CDR3, the DNA is TGTGCCAGCAGTTACTCCGGGAGGTCGGGCTACACCTTC.

This chain joins TRBV30 and TRBJ1-5; TRBD1 is a possible D gene (6 bases). Germline V gene lookup returns CDR1 GTSNPN and CDR2 SVGIG (reference sequence). The CDR3 consists of 13 residues. The V gene lost 5 bases and the J gene lost 4 bases, with 12 bases spanning the gap. CDR3 DNA sequence: TGTGCCTGGGCGTGGGGGCCTAATCAGCCCCAGCATTTT. Its protein is CAWAWGPNQPQHF.

This chain connects TRBV4-1 to TRBJ1-4; TRBD1 is a possible D gene (5 bases). Germline assignment: CDR1 MGHRA and CDR2 YSYEKL. The CDR3 contains 12 residues. V lost 10 bases, J lost 6 bases, and 12 bases lay in between. CDR3 nucleotides: TGCGCCACCCGGGGCGCGGATGAAAAACTGTTTTTT. Protein product: CATRGADEKLFF.

The CDR3 DNA reads as TGTGCCAGCAGCTTAGCTGGAGGGCGGAAGACCTACGAGCAGTACTTC. This translates into CASSLAGGRKTYEQYF. This chain joins TRBV7-2 and TRBJ2-7; D may be TRBD2 (6 bases). V was pared by 0 bases and J by 2 bases, with 14 bases between. CDR3 length: 16 residues. Germline assignment: CDR1 SGHTA and CDR2 FQGNSA. Looking up the rest from reference TRBV7-2 and TRBJ2-7 gives the full variable domain: GAGVSQSPSNKVTEKGKDVELRCDPISGHTALYWYRQSLGQGLEFLIYFQGNSAPDKSGLPSDRFSAERTGGSVSTLTIQRTQQEDSAVYLCASSLAGGRKTYEQYFGPGTRLTVT.

The CDR3 nucleotides read TGTGCCAGCAGCTTAGTTGCGGGAAGGCGGGCAGATACGCAGTATTTT. It codes for CASSLVAGRRADTQYF. The rearrangement joins TRBV7-2 to TRBJ2-3; D might be TRBD2 (6 bases). This CDR3 region has 16 residues. Trimming stripped 1 base from V and 4 bases from J, with 15 bases between. Germline-derived CDR1 and CDR2 are SGHTA and FQGNSA.

V usage is TRBV5-6 and J usage is TRBJ2-1; D unclear. Looked up from germline, CDR1 is SGHDT and CDR2 is YYEEEE. V was pared by 3 bases and J by 8 bases, with 18 bases between. The CDR3 spans 15 residues. The chain's CDR3 is CASSSTPGSAYEQFF. For the CDR3, the DNA is TGTGCCAGCAGCTCAACTCCCGGATCGGCGTATGAGCAGTTCTTC.

This chain uses TRBV6-5 with TRBJ2-7; perhaps D is TRBD1 or TRBD2 (5 bases each). V gave up 4 bases and J gave up 5 bases, with 21 bases separating them. From germline, CDR1 is MNHEY and CDR2 SVGAGI. This CDR3 is 16 amino acids long. The CDR3 DNA sequence: TGTGCCAGCAGTTTATCGGGGCTAAGATTAGCCCACGAGCAGTACTTC. Translation gives CASSLSGLRLAHEQYF.

This clone turned up a few times. This chain joins TRBV30 and TRBJ2-1; 10 bases match TRBD2. V gave up 5 bases and J gave up 6 bases; unmatched junction bases: 10. CDR3 length: 15 residues. Germline V gene lookup returns CDR1 GTSNPN and CDR2 SVGIG (reference sequence). DNA for the CDR3: TGTGCCTGGGTAAGGTCTAGCGGGAGTGCCAATGAGCAGTTCTTC. As protein: CAWVRSSGSANEQFF.

There are a few counts of this clone. The chain combines TRBV6-5 with TRBJ1-2; D unresolved. The CDR3 loop spans 15 amino acids. Trimming shortened V by 7 bases and J by 2 bases, and 17 bases separated the two germline ends. The germline gives CDR1 MNHEY, CDR2 SVGAGI. CDR3 region: CASTTSSGRNYGYTF. CDR3 nucleotide sequence: TGTGCCAGCACCACTTCCTCGGGCAGAAACTATGGCTACACCTTC.

The V and J genes are TRBV30 and TRBJ1-5; weak D call: TRBD1 (5 bases). Between the trimmed V and J ends, which lost 3 bases and 1 base, there was a span of 10 bases. Looked up from germline, CDR1 is GTSNPN and CDR2 is SVGIG (reference sequence). The CDR3 sequence is 14 residues long. Written as DNA, the CDR3 is TGTGCCTGGAGAGCGTCAGGGAGCAATCAGCCCCAGCATTTT. This codes for CAWRASGSNQPQHF. Full variable domain (outside the CDR3, taken from reference TRBV30 and TRBJ1-5): SQTIHQWPATLVQPVGSPLSLECTVEGTSNPNLYWYRQAAGRGLQLLFYSVGIGQISSEVPQNLSASRPQDRQFILSSKKLLLSDSGFYLCAWRASGSNQPQHFGDGTRLSIL.

V and J are TRBV9 and TRBJ2-7; D not certain. The V gene lost 4 bases and the J gene lost 3 bases, with 14 bases spanning the gap. The CDR3 spans 14 residues. Germline CDR1 is SGDLS and CDR2 is YYNGEE. CDR3 region: CASSSNWHSYEQYF. Written as DNA, the CDR3 is TGTGCCAGCAGCTCGAATTGGCATAGCTACGAGCAGTACTTC.

The chain is built from TRBV29-1 and TRBJ2-1; 13 nucleotides match TRBD2. CDR1 and CDR2 (germline): SQVTM, ANQGSEA. The CDR3 covers 14 residues. V trimming: 6 bases; J trimming: 3 bases; junction bases outside the gene matches: 2. The CDR3 sequence is CSVGTSGVYNEQFF. The CDR3 coding sequence is TGCAGCGTGGGGACTAGCGGGGTCTACAATGAGCAGTTCTTC.

This chain uses TRBV5-1 with TRBJ1-4, with TRBD1 as a possible D gene (5 bases). This CDR3 is 15 amino acids long. Germline V gene lookup returns CDR1 SGHRS and CDR2 YFSETQ. Trimming stripped 4 bases from V and 3 bases from J, with 13 bases between. The CDR3 coding sequence is TGCGCCAGCAGCCTGGACGGGACCTCTAATGAAAAACTGTTTTTT. Residues: CASSLDGTSNEKLFF.

This chain links TRBV7-9 with TRBJ1-4, with D possibly being TRBD1 (6 bases). V lost 4 bases and J 5 bases, leaving 17 bases between the germline ends. This CDR3 comprises 16 residues. In germline, CDR1 is SEHNR, CDR2 FQNEAQ (reference sequence). This CDR3 reads CASSSIPGARNEKLFF. The CDR3 bases are TGTGCCAGCAGCTCGATTCCGGGGGCCCGAAATGAAAAACTGTTTTTT.

The V and J genes are TRBV30 and TRBJ2-5; TRBD2 matches at 8 bases. The end of the DNA aligns better with TRBJ2-7, so the J call may be wrong. The CDR3 sequence is 14 residues long. CDR1 and CDR2 (germline): GTSNPN, SVGIG (reference sequence). Here the CDR3 DNA reads TGTGCCTGGAGTGTACAAGCGGGGGCCTACGAGCAGTACTTC. It specifies CAWSVQAGAYEQYF.

This clone was counted between two and nine times. CDR3 sequence reads: CASRENSGNTIYF. DNA of the CDR3: TGTGCCAGCAGAGAAAACTCTGGAAACACCATATATTTT. This rearrangement joins TRBV25-1 to TRBJ1-3; D uncertain. Germline assignment: CDR1 MGHDK and CDR2 SYGVNS. V gave up 6 bases and J gave up 0 bases, with 6 bases separating them. The CDR3 sequence is 13 residues long.

This clone was found a few times. V gene TRBV25-1 combines with J gene TRBJ1-2; 10 bases align to TRBD1. The trim removed 5 bases at V and 8 bases at J, leaving 5 bases unmatched. CDR1 is MGHDK and CDR2 is SYGVNS in the germline V gene. This CDR3 has 13 amino acids. In DNA form, the CDR3 reads TGTGCCAGCAGTCGACAGGGGGCGCAAGGCTACACCTTC. Protein sequence: CASSRQGAQGYTF.

V and J are TRBV19 and TRBJ2-1; TRBD2 matches 10 bases. CDR1 is LNHDA, CDR2 SQIVND, per germline (reference sequence). The CDR3 loop spans 17 amino acids. V was pared by 0 bases and J by 4 bases, with 6 bases of the junction left unmatched. CDR3 sequence reads: CASSIEASGRVYNEQFF. The CDR3, as DNA: TGTGCCAGTAGTATAGAGGCTAGCGGGAGAGTTTACAATGAGCAGTTCTTC.